Listed below are T cell receptor beta chains from one sample, sequenced in a study of post-analysis software for immune sequencing data. TCRdb fed the PCR reads into MiXCR, producing one record per CDR3 protein. Altogether about 460,000 distinct CDR3 sequences are present, around 40% being singletons, with the ten largest covering about 12%. Sequencing was done on a sample of blood. These receptors were collected from a girl between 5 and 17 years old with multiple sclerosis. The CDR3 runs from the conserved cysteine through the conserved F or W. The D gene is left open where the match is weak. The listing skips clone size in some rows; elsewhere it reads once, few, many or a size class.

d_call j_call v_call clone_size cdr3_nt cdr3_aa
- TRBJ2-5 TRBV4-1 few TGCGCCAGCAGCCAAGATAGATCCGGGAGTGGAGAGACCCAGTACTTC CASSQDRSGSGETQYF
- TRBJ1-1 TRBV29-1 - TGCAGCGTTATGGGGGGGGCGGGAATGAACACTGAAGCTTTCTTT CSVMGGAGMNTEAFF
- TRBJ2-7 TRBV28 - TGTGCCAGCAGTTTCCCCCCAGAAGACGAGCAGTACTTC CASSFPPEDEQYF
TRBD2 TRBJ2-5 TRBV7-9 - TGCGCCAGCAGCCCGCCCCTGGGGCTAGCGGCTCAAGAGACCCAGTACTTC CASSPPLGLAAQETQYF
- TRBJ2-7 TRBV3-1 - TGTGCCAGCAGCCTGTGGCGCGACGAGCAGTACTTC CASSLWRDEQYF
TRBD1 TRBJ2-3 TRBV6-1 - TGTGCCAGCAGTGAACGAGGGGACAGGGGGTCGGGCATCACAGATACGCAGTATTTT CASSERGDRGSGITDTQYF
- TRBJ1-2 TRBV6-4 - TGTGCCAGCAGTGACACCGAGGGGAGAGGGGCCCTCTATGGCTACACCTTC CASSDTEGRGALYGYTF
- TRBJ1-1 TRBV6-1 - TGTGCCAGCAGTGAAAGGGAGCGGAACACTGAAGCTTTCTTT CASSERERNTEAFF
- TRBJ2-1 TRBV29-1 - TGCAGCGTTGAACAGGTACCGTTCTTC CSVEQVPFF
- TRBJ1-5 TRBV4-2 few TGTGCCAGCAGCCAAGTATTAAGGGAGGTAAATCAGCCCCAGCATTTT CASSQVLREVNQPQHF
- TRBJ2-1 TRBV20-1 - TGCAGTGCTACTCGGGAAACCGACTACAATGAGCAGTTCTTC CSATRETDYNEQFF
- TRBJ2-2 TRBV6-6 - TGTGCCAGCAGTTCCTCTACAGGGACCGGGGAGCTGTTTTTT CASSSSTGTGELFF
- TRBJ2-3 TRBV29-1 few TGCAGCGTTGGGGTAGGGGAGTTCACAGATACGCAGTATTTT CSVGVGEFTDTQYF
TRBD1 TRBJ2-7 TRBV20-1 - TGCAGTGCTCCAAGACAGGGGAAAGACGAGCAGTACTTC CSAPRQGKDEQYF
TRBD1 TRBJ2-7 TRBV5-1 once TGCGCCAGCAGCCCACAAAACAGGGGGCTCTACGAGCAGTACTTC CASSPQNRGLYEQYF
TRBD2 TRBJ2-4 TRBV10-2 many TGCGCCAGCAGACCCCCAATAGCGGGATGGGACTACATTCAGTACTTC CASRPPIAGWDYIQYF
TRBD2 TRBJ2-7 TRBV10-3 few TGTGCCATCGGGCCCTTAGCGGGAGCCTACGAGCAGTACTTC CAIGPLAGAYEQYF
- TRBJ2-1 TRBV5-5 few TGTGCCAGCAGCTTGGACAGGGCGAATGAGCAGTTCTTC CASSLDRANEQFF
- TRBJ1-2 TRBV6-5 - TGTGCCAGCAGTCCACTGGGATATGGCTACACCTTC CASSPLGYGYTF
- TRBJ1-2 TRBV10-3 few TGTGCCATCAGTGCAGGGGACAACTATGGCTACACCTTC CAISAGDNYGYTF
- TRBJ2-1 TRBV20-1 - TGCAGTGCTAGGTGGGGGACTTTCTACAATGAGCAGTTCTTC CSARWGTFYNEQFF
TRBD2 TRBJ2-5 TRBV4-3 - TGCGCCAGCAGCCAAGATTGGCTAGCGGGAGAGACCCAGTACTTC CASSQDWLAGETQYF
TRBD1 TRBJ2-3 TRBV20-1 - TGCAGTGCCAACGACAGGGAGCCAGATACGCAGTATTTT CSANDREPDTQYF